The source of this T cell receptor (beta chain) is a study of blood T cell repertoires in COVID-19 (TCRdb year 2020). Regarding the study in general: The collaborator samples originated in the United States, Italy and Spain and spanned the acute and convalescent phases of COVID-19. The material from the prospective study consisted of cDNA or gDNA derived from T cells, B-cell-depleted T cells, or PBMCs. The dataset comprised deeply sampled blood TCRbeta repertoires from subjects exposed to, actively infected with, or recovered from COVID-19. The repertoires were made available in a free public database intended to serve as a resource for research on the immune response to SARS-CoV-2. The samples were drawn from two sources: the first 160 participants of the ongoing ImmuneRACE study, and over 950 subjects contributed by 6 global collaborators. Sample metadata almost always included a de-identified subject ID, COVID-19 status, age in years and sex. Where available, HLA class I and class II types were taken from metadata supplied by the sample provider and were not determined by assay-based typing. Beyond this particular receptor, the publication reports: The amount of clinical and demographic metadata varied by source and participant and was provided uncurated.

Collaborating institutions collected whole blood in K2EDTA tubes following their own protocols. For TCRbeta analysis, collaborator samples were shipped as frozen whole blood, as isolated PBMCs, or as DNA extracted from either sample type. This clone was detected only once. There is no known antigen for this receptor. No clone much larger than this one lies a single base away; base qualities are absent. Its CDR3 holds 14 amino acids, cysteine through phenylalanine. Just the 42-base CDR3 DNA is kept, in frame starting at base 1. CDR1 and CDR2, looked up from the germline V gene (reference sequence), are MNHEY and SMNVEV. Deletion took 2 bases off V and 4 bases off J, with a span of 9 bases between the germline ends. TCRbeta CDR3 regions were amplified from genomic DNA using the immunoSEQ Assay, a bias-controlled multiplex PCR. For the original study's pipeline: The number of nucleated cells in each sample was estimated from the amplification of reference gene primers within the assay. To quantify the absolute abundance of each unique TCRbeta CDR3 rearrangement, sequence reads were collapsed and filtered. For each sample, productive Simpson clonality was calculated as the square root of Simpson's diversity index across productive rearrangements. TCRdb stores this immuneACCESS table with in-frame sequences only. Part of the clones is absent; in the studies checked, under half of the shortfall reflects unresolved V genes, and no reason is known for the rest. V and J calls and clone size are given by that table; D and trimming were obtained from the DNA. The table for this sample lists 650,000 to 800,000 clones; around 90% of them were counted only once. The ten largest account for approximately 0.25% of the sample.

The chain was built from TRBV27 and TRBJ2-1; the D gene is perhaps TRBD2, from 5 matching bases. This sequence was found in a woman aged 18-29 years with acute or convalescent COVID-19. The sequencing sample was made of peripheral blood. The nucleotide sequence reads TGTGCCAGCAGTTTAGCTACGGGGTACAATGAGCAGTTCTTC. Translated, it gives CASSLATGYNEQFF.